This T cell receptor beta chain was observed in a study of blood T cells in healthy people across ages. Study-level background: Per two T cells, about one barcoded beta molecule was captured through template switching. General study results and limits: With unsorted PBMCs, a conclusive comparison of naive versus antigen-experienced cells was not possible. Significant beta diversity loss was already apparent by age roughly 43, declining roughly linearly.

This clonotype has a count of ten or more. Its antigen is not known. Germline CDR1 and CDR2: MNHEY and SVGEGT. The CDR3 is 13 amino acids. Trimming stripped 4 bases from V and 1 base from J, with 6 bases between. It was with a sample-barcoded 5' primer and a J-beta primer mix that a second PCR of about 6 to 12 cycles was run. Every cDNA was tagged by a template-switch adaptor with 12 random nucleotides. One entry per CDR3 protein, called by TCRdb with MiXCR from the 5' RACE reads. The sample carries around 1,100,000 distinct CDR3 sequences, about two fifths recorded once. The rearrangement links TRBV6-2 or TRBV6-3 to TRBJ2-3, with D unresolved. Sample: blood. The receptor's source is a man in his late teens or twenties in good health. In nucleotides, the CDR3 is TGTGCCAGCAGTTCCGACGGCACAGATACGCAGTATTTT. Translating it yields CASSSDGTDTQYF.